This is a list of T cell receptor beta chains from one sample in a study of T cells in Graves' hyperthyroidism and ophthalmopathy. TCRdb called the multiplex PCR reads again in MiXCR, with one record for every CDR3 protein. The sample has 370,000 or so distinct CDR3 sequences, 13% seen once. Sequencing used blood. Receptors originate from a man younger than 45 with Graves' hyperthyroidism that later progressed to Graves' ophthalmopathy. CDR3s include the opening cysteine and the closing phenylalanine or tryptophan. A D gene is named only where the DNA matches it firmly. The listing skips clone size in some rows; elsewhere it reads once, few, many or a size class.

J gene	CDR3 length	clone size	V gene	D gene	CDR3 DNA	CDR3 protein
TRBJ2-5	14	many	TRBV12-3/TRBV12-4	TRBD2	TGTGCCAGCAGTCCCGAGACTAGCCGGGAGACCCAGTACTTC	CASSPETSRETQYF
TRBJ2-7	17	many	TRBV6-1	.	TGTGCCAGCAGTGAAGCGCCTCCGGCAGGGACCCCCTACGAGCAGTACTTC	CASSEAPPAGTPYEQYF
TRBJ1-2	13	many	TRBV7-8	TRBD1	TGTGCCAGCAGCTTAGACAGGGGAAGCGGCTACACCTTC	CASSLDRGSGYTF
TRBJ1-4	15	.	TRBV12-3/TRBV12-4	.	TGTGCCAGCAGTTTAGGGCAGGGTACTAATGAAAAACTGTTTTTT	CASSLGQGTNEKLFF
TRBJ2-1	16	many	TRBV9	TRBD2	TGTGCCAGCAGCGCTGGACTAGCGGGGGGTGGGAATGAGCAGTTCTTC	CASSAGLAGGGNEQFF
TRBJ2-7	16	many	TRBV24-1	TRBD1	TGTGCCACCAGTGATGCCGGGACAGGGGGTACTAGCGAGCAGTACTTC	CATSDAGTGGTSEQYF
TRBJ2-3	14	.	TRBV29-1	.	TGCAGCGTTGATAGTCGGAGCCACACAGATACGCAGTATTTT	CSVDSRSHTDTQYF
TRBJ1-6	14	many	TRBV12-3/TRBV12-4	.	TGTGCCAGCAGTCAGCAGGGGTATAATTCACCCCTCCACTTT	CASSQQGYNSPLHF
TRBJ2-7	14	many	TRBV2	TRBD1	TGTGCCAGCAAAGACGGGACAGGAACCTACGAGCAGTACTTC	CASKDGTGTYEQYF
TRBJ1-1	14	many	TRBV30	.	TGTGCCTGGGGCGTAGGACATTCGAACACTGAAGCTTTCTTT	CAWGVGHSNTEAFF
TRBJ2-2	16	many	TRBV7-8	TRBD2	TGTGCCAGCAGCTTACGGGAGGGCTCGAACACCGGGGAGCTGTTTTTT	CASSLREGSNTGELFF
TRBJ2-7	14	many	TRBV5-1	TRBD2	TGCGCCAGCAGCGTGGGTAGCGGGGGGTACGAGCAGTACTTC	CASSVGSGGYEQYF
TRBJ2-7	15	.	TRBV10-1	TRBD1	TGCGCCCCTGGGCCGGGGACAGAGTCTTCCTACGAGCAGTACTTC	CAPGPGTESSYEQYF
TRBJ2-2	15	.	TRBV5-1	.	TGCGCCAGCAGCCAACATAACGGGAACACCGGGGAGCTGTTTTTT	CASSQHNGNTGELFF
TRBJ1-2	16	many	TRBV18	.	TGTGCCAGCTCACCACTTCCTTCACCCGCTAACTATGGCTACACCTTC	CASSPLPSPANYGYTF
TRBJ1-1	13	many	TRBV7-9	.	TGTGCCAGCAGCTTAGCCGGGCATCCTGAAGCTTTCTTT	CASSLAGHPEAFF
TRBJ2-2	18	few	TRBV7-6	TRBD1	TGTGCCAGCAGCTCACGACCCGGGACAGGGTCGAACACCGGGGAGCTGTTTTTT	CASSSRPGTGSNTGELFF
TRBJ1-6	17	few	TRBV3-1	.	TGTGCCAGCAGCCCACGGTCCAGGGGCTTTAAGGGCTCACCCCTCCACTTT	CASSPRSRGFKGSPLHF